A single T cell receptor beta chain is shown here with its context. The source of the sample is a study of human T cells and chemical hapten exposure. This sample's time point: patch test 1, 2 weeks after DPC sensitization. Stated treatment: therapeutic diphenylcyclopropenone sensitization with weekly scalp DPC. TCRdb passed the RACE reads through MiXCR, listing each CDR3 protein once. The sample lists under 65,000 distinct CDR3 sequences; less than 10% were seen once. Sequenced here: whole blood, sampled in connection with sensitization to the hapten diphenylcyclopropenone (DPC). The receptor was derived from a woman aged 45 to 65 with alopecia areata. Some clones in this sample may be carry-over from other donors' samples.

The CDR3 coding sequence is TGTGCCAGCACCAAGACAGATACGCAGTATTTT. This gives the protein CASTKTDTQYF. The chain is built from TRBV28 and TRBJ2-3, with D unclear. V lost 7 bases, J lost 3 bases, and 5 bases lay in between. CDR1 MDHEN and CDR2 SYDVKM come from the germline V gene. CDR3 length: 11 residues.